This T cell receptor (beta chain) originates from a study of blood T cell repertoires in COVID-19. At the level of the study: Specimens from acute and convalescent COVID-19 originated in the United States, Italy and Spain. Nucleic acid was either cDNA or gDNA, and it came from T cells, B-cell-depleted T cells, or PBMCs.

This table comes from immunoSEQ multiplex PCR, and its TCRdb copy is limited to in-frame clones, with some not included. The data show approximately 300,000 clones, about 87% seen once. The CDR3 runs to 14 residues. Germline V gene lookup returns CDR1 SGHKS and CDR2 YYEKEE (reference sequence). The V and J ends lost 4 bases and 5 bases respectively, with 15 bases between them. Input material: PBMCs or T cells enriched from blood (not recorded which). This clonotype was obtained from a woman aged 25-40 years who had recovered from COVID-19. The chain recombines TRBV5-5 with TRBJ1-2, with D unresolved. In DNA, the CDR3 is TGTGCCAGCAGCCGTCCCCCGGGGAGGTATGGCTACACCTTC. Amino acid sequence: CASSRPPGRYGYTF. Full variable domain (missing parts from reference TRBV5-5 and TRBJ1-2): DAGVTQSPTHLIKTRGQQVTLRCSPISGHKSVSWYQQVLGQGPQFIFQYYEKEERGRGNFPDRFSARQFPNYSSELNVNALLLGDSALYLCASSRPPGRYGYTFGSGTRLTVV.